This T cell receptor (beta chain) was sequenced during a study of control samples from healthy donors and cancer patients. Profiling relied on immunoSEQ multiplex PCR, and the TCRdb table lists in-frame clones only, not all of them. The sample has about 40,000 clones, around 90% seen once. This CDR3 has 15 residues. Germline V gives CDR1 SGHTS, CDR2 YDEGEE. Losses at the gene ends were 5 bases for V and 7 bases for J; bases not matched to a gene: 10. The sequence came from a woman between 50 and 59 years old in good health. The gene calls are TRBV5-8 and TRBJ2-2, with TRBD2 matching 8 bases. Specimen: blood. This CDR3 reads CASRSGGAWSGELFF. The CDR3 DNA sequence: TGTGCCAGCAGGTCCGGGGGGGCGTGGAGCGGGGAGCTGTTTTTT.